This is a list of T cell receptor beta chains from one sample in a study of cytomegalovirus exposure and HLA in healthy donors. Using immunoSEQ multiplex PCR, the repertoire was profiled, and TCRdb retains in-frame clones only, with some absent. The table lists about 120,000 clones, around 84% of them singletons. Sequenced: PBMCs. These TCRs come from a woman in her twenties or thirties in good health and CMV-seropositive. The CDR3 runs from the conserved cysteine through the conserved F or W. A D gene is named only where the DNA matches it firmly. The size of a clone is reported for some rows only, either as once, few or many, or as a class for expanded clones.

J,D,size,V,CDR3,DNA
TRBJ2-1,TRBD1,once,TRBV18,CASSPRDRTTYNEQFF,TGTGCCAGCTCACCACGGGACAGGACTACCTACAATGAGCAGTTCTTC
TRBJ1-4,NA,NA,TRBV28,CASMETTNEKLFF,TGTGCCAGCATGGAGACAACTAATGAAAAACTGTTTTTT
TRBJ2-1,TRBD1,once,TRBV5-6,CASSSGTGSYNEQFF,TGTGCCAGCAGCTCAGGGACAGGGTCCTACAATGAGCAGTTCTTC
TRBJ2-2,TRBD2,NA,TRBV5-1,CASSSGLAGADYILNTGELFF,TGCGCCAGCAGCTCGGGACTAGCGGGGGCCGACTACATCCTGAACACCGGGGAGCTGTTTTTT
TRBJ2-1,TRBD2,many,TRBV10-3,CAISASTSGGPNEQFF,TGTGCCATCAGTGCTTCAACTAGCGGGGGGCCGAATGAGCAGTTCTTC
TRBJ1-6,NA,NA,TRBV30,CAWSFSQGSYNSPLHF,TGTGCCTGGAGCTTCTCACAGGGTTCCTATAATTCACCCCTCCACTTT
TRBJ2-7,TRBD1,NA,TRBV29-1,CSVGRRDSRGPSYEQYF,TGCAGCGTCGGCCGACGGGACTCCAGGGGGCCCTCCTACGAGCAGTACTTC
TRBJ2-5,TRBD2,few,TRBV18,CASSPVPGLRGRETQYF,TGTGCCAGCTCACCAGTACCGGGACTACGCGGGCGTGAGACCCAGTACTTC
TRBJ1-1,NA,NA,TRBV4-2,CASSQVRNTEAFF,TGTGCCAGCAGCCAGGTCAGGAACACTGAAGCTTTCTTT
TRBJ2-5,NA,NA,TRBV6-1,CASSALKIHTFSETQYF,TGTGCCAGCAGTGCTCTAAAGATTCATACGTTTTCAGAGACCCAGTACTTC
TRBJ2-7,TRBD1,NA,TRBV18,CASSPFRQGVNEQYF,TGTGCCAGCTCACCATTCCGACAGGGGGTCAACGAGCAGTACTTC
TRBJ1-2,NA,NA,TRBV6-5,CATYRQPIYGYTF,TGTGCCACCTATCGACAGCCAATCTATGGCTACACCTTC
TRBJ1-1,NA,NA,TRBV29-1,CSVDAGITEAFF,TGCAGCGTTGACGCAGGGATCACTGAAGCTTTCTTT
TRBJ1-2,NA,NA,TRBV28,CASSSGGTYGYTF,TGTGCCAGCAGCAGCGGGGGAACCTATGGCTACACCTTC
TRBJ1-2,TRBD1,NA,TRBV28,CASSFGPTGVYGYTF,TGTGCCAGCAGTTTCGGGCCCACAGGGGTCTATGGCTACACCTTC
TRBJ1-1,TRBD1,NA,TRBV7-2,CASSLRRTGGRAFF,TGTGCCAGCAGTTTGCGTCGGACAGGTGGTCGGGCTTTCTTT
TRBJ1-2,NA,NA,TRBV5-4,CASSPNGYGYTF,TGTGCCAGCAGCCCGAACGGCTATGGCTACACCTTC
TRBJ1-5,NA,NA,TRBV28,CASSLGGGGWGNQPQHF,TGTGCCAGCAGTTTAGGTGGCGGAGGGTGGGGCAATCAGCCCCAGCATTTT
TRBJ2-5,NA,NA,TRBV15,CATSRDLGGQETQYF,TGTGCCACCAGCAGAGATTTGGGGGGCCAAGAGACCCAGTACTTC
TRBJ2-3,TRBD1,NA,TRBV11-3,CASPPRFGTGEITDTQYF,TGTGCCAGCCCGCCCCGGTTTGGGACAGGGGAAATCACAGATACGCAGTATTTT
TRBJ1-1,NA,NA,TRBV30,CAWSRRTEAFF,TGTGCCTGGAGTAGGCGGACTGAAGCTTTCTTT
TRBJ2-3,TRBD2,NA,TRBV7-3,CASSSGLGFDTQYF,TGTGCCAGCAGCTCCGGACTAGGATTTGATACGCAGTATTTT
TRBJ1-1,NA,NA,TRBV5-1,CASSLKMGGRTGAFF,TGCGCCAGCAGCTTGAAAATGGGAGGAAGGACGGGGGCTTTCTTT
TRBJ1-2,TRBD1,NA,TRBV2,CASSARTGGDGGYTF,TGTGCCAGCAGCGCACGGACAGGGGGTGACGGGGGCTACACCTTC
TRBJ2-7,TRBD1,NA,TRBV27,CASSLLAGGLDEQYF,TGTGCCAGCAGTTTACTGGCAGGGGGCTTGGACGAGCAGTACTTC
TRBJ2-3,TRBD2,NA,TRBV5-1,CASRGGGATDTQYF,TGCGCCAGCAGAGGCGGGGGGGCCACAGATACGCAGTATTTT
TRBJ1-6,NA,NA,TRBV5-1,CASSPDGQGGSPLHF,TGCGCCAGCAGCCCCGACGGGCAGGGTGGTTCACCCCTCCACTTT
TRBJ2-1,TRBD1,NA,TRBV14,CASSFYRGNSYNEQFF,TGTGCCAGCAGCTTCTACAGGGGTAACTCCTACAATGAGCAGTTCTTC
TRBJ1-2,NA,NA,TRBV7-3,CASSQGKGPNYGYTF,TGTGCCAGCAGCCAGGGAAAGGGGCCAAACTATGGCTACACCTTC
TRBJ2-7,TRBD2,NA,TRBV7-2,CASSLVREDEQYF,TGTGCCAGCAGCTTAGTCCGGGAGGATGAGCAGTACTTC
TRBJ2-1,TRBD1,NA,TRBV7-9,CSSSLVIQGAYNEQFF,TGTTCCAGCAGCTTAGTGATCCAGGGGGCCTACAATGAGCAGTTCTTC
TRBJ2-7,NA,NA,TRBV7-2,CASNLVGGMTVYEQYF,TGTGCCAGCAACTTAGTGGGGGGTATGACCGTCTACGAGCAGTACTTC
TRBJ2-3,TRBD1,NA,TRBV5-1,CASSFGTGSEDTQYF,TGCGCCAGCAGCTTTGGGACAGGGTCCGAAGATACGCAGTATTTT
TRBJ1-2,NA,NA,TRBV7-9,CASALWPSNYGYTF,TGTGCCAGCGCCCTGTGGCCCTCTAACTATGGCTACACCTTC
TRBJ1-2,TRBD1,NA,TRBV5-4,CASSRPLDREDGYTF,TGTGCCAGCAGCCGCCCTTTAGACAGGGAGGATGGCTACACCTTC
TRBJ2-1,TRBD2,NA,TRBV4-2,CASSQGSRGGSSYNEQFF,TGTGCCAGCAGCCAAGGTTCACGCGGGGGGAGCTCCTACAATGAGCAGTTCTTC
TRBJ2-3,TRBD2,few,TRBV7-6,CASSLEAGGGTDTQYF,TGTGCCAGCAGCTTAGAGGCGGGGGGCGGCACAGATACGCAGTATTTT
TRBJ1-5,TRBD1,NA,TRBV15,CATSRGDRGFNNQPQHF,TGTGCCACCAGCAGAGGGGACAGGGGATTTAACAATCAGCCCCAGCATTTT